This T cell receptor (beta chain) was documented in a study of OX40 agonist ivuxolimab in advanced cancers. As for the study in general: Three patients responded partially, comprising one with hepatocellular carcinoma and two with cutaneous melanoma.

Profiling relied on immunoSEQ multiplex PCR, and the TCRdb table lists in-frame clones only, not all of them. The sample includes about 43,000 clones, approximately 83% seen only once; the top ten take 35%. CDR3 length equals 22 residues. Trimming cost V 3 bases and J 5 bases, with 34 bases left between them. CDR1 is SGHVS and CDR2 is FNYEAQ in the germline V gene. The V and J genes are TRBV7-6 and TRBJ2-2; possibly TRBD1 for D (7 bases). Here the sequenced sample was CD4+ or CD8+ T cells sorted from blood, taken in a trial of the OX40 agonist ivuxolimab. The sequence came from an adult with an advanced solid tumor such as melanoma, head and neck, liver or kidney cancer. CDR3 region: CASSFTLLKSGRRTGGTGELFF. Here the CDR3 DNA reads TGTGCCAGCAGCTTTACTTTGCTAAAATCGGGGCGAAGGACAGGAGGGACCGGGGAGCTGTTTTTT.